What follows is one TCR beta chain and its context. Its antigen remains undetermined. Base qualities were left out, and no much larger clone turns up one base away. This record belongs to a study of identical twins (dated by TCRdb to 2016 to 2018). As for the study more broadly: To test whether fetal clonotypes persist, this study deep-sequenced TCR alpha and beta repertoires from monozygotic twins, from unrelated adults of various ages, and from cord blood. To rule out contamination, replicate twin experiments were performed at different times with different library preparation protocols.

The library came from 5' RACE. The sample was run on an Illumina HiSeq 2000. Template switching added a universal primer binding site, and the final cDNA carried a unique molecular identifier that allowed TCR cDNA molecules to be counted accurately. Specific primers in the conserved constant-segment region were used to synthesize first-strand cDNA for the TCR alpha and beta chains. Each cDNA library was double barcoded, with a SMART-Mk sample barcode plus Illumina barcodes, to control for contamination. TruSeq adapter sequences along with Illumina sample barcodes were introduced in two successive PCR steps. The TCR alpha and beta cDNA libraries were sequenced on the Illumina HiSeq platform using custom primers. On the study's bioinformatics: MiGEC was used to process raw reads and extract unique molecular identifiers, and MiXCR was used to find CDR3 positions. For each individual, recombination models were inferred using an EM algorithm with the repgenHMM and IGoR tools. The analysis of shared clonotypes was done with the tcR package in R, with sharing normalized by the product of cloneset sizes. To study raw recombination without the effects of thymic and clonal selection, out-of-frame nonproductive sequences were analyzed. The public reads were reanalyzed by TCRdb: fastp trimming at Q25, MiXCR alignment, in-frame beta chains only. Each CDR3 protein gets just one entry, which takes the most common genes and DNA from the rows behind it. TCRdb, not the original authors, processed these V and J calls. Present in this sample are 400,000 to 550,000 distinct CDR3 sequences, 14% of which were seen just once. Approximately 1% of the sample rests with the top ten.

The CDR3 starts with the cysteine, ends with the phenylalanine, and has 13 residues. Here the CDR3 DNA is all that survives: 39 bases in frame from base 1. The germline V gene sets CDR1 to SGHTA and CDR2 to FQGNSA. At the junction V is shortened by 6 bases and J by 6 bases, with 14 bases in between. Summary of the overall study and its limitations: Out-of-frame TCR alpha sharing in monozygotic twins was systematically underestimated by recombination models, whereas sharing between unrelated individuals was in agreement with the recombination models. Excess twin sharing in beta out-of-frame sequences was weaker because fewer shared sequences lowered the signal-to-noise ratio. Fewer insertions were carried by abundant cord blood beta clonotypes; a weaker similar trend was observed in young adult naive repertoires, while no such trend was observed in memory repertoires. Compared with coincidental sharing between unrelated individuals, out-of-frame TCR alpha sequences shared between twins had an excess of sequences with low generation probability. Because the same donors could not be followed over many years, the conclusions relied on cross-sectional statistical analysis. Invariant T cells such as MAIT and iNKT could partly confound zero-insertion analyses, although diverse VJ usage argued against such confounding for most clonotypes.

Only healthy Caucasian donors were included. Three pairs of female monozygotic twins, all aged roughly 18 to 29 years, made up the twin cohort. CD4+ and CD8+ T cell populations were isolated with positive isolation kits from Invitrogen. The sample also formed part of further work on yellow fever vaccine responses in identical twins. From the second report: According to the authors, in identical twins the way T cells responded to vaccination appeared partly convergent and partly personalized. Focusing on identical twins, the study followed the T cell clones that responded to the vaccine, and did so with precision.

Sequenced input: CD4+ T cells sorted from blood. The chain employs TRBV7-2 and TRBJ2-5; perhaps TRBD1 is the D gene, with 6 bases matching. The TCR sequence derives from a woman aged 18-29 years in good health. The CDR3 region has the sequence CASRLTGGQTQYF. The DNA sequence is as follows: TGTGCCAGCAGACTGACAGGTGGCCAGACCCAGTACTTC. Beyond the CDR3, the reference TRBV7-2 and TRBJ2-5 genes provide the residues; the full variable domain reads: GAGVSQSPSNKVTEKGKDVELRCDPISGHTALYWYRQSLGQGLEFLIYFQGNSAPDKSGLPSDRFSAERTGGSVSTLTIQRTQQEDSAVYLCASRLTGGQTQYFGPGTRLLVL.